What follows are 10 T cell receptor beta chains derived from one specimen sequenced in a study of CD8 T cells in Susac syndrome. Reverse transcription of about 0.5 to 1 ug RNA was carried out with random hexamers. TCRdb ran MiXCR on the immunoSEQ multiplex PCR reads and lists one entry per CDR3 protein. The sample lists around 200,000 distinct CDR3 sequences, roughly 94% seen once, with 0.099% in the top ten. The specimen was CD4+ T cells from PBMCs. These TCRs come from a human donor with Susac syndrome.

The CDR3 DNA reads TGTGCCAGTACCCACGAGGCCCTGACTAGCACAACTGAAGCTTTCTTT. Protein: CASTHEALTSTTEAFF. The chain links TRBV19 to TRBJ1-1; D is uncertain. Germline CDR1 is LNHDA and CDR2 is SQIVND (reference sequence). Trimming cost V 7 bases and J 5 bases, with 23 bases left between them. This CDR3 region has 16 residues.

This chain's CDR3 is CASGSGWETQYF. DNA for the CDR3: TGTGCCAGCGGTTCAGGGTGGGAGACCCAGTACTTC. The chain recombines TRBV28 with TRBJ2-5, with D possibly being TRBD1 (5 bases). The CDR3 consists of 12 residues. The germline gives CDR1 MDHEN, CDR2 SYDVKM. Trimming stripped 8 bases from V and 5 bases from J, with 12 bases between.

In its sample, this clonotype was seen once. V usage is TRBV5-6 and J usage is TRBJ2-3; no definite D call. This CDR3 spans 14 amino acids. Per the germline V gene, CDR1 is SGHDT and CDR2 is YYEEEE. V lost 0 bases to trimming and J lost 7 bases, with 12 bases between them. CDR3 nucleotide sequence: TGTGCCAGCAGCTTGGAACGCAAAACGAATACGCAGTATTTT. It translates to CASSLERKTNTQYF.

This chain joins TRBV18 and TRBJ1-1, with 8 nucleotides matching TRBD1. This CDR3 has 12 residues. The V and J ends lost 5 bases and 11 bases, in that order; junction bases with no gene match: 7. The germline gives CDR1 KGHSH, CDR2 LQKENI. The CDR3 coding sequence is TGTGCCAGCTCAACAGGGACAGGTCCGGCTTTCTTT. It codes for CASSTGTGPAFF.

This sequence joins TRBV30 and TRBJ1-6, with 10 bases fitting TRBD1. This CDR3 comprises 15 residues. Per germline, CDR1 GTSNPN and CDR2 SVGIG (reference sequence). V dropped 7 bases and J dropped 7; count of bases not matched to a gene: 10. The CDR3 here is CASTGGAGWNSPLHF. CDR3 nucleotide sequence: TGTGCCTCGACAGGGGGCGCGGGATGGAATTCACCCCTCCACTTT.

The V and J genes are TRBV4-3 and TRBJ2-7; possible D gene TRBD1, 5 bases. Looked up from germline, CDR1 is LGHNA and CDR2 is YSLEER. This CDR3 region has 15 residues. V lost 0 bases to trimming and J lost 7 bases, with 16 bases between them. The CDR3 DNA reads TGCGCCAGCAGCCAAGATCAGGGTTGGAGCCGGGAGCAGTACTTC. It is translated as CASSQDQGWSREQYF.

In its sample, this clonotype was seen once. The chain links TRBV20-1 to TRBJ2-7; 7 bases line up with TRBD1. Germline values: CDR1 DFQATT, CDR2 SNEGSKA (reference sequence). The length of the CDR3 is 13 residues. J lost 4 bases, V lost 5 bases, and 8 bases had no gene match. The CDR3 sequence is CSAPRTGSYEQYF. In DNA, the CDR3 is TGCAGTGCTCCCCGGACAGGCTCTTACGAGCAGTACTTC.

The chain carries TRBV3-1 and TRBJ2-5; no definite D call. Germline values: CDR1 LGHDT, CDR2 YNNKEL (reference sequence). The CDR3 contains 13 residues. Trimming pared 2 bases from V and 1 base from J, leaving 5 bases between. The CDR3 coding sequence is TGTGCCAGCAGCCAAACGGTCCAAGAGACCCAGTACTTC. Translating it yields CASSQTVQETQYF.

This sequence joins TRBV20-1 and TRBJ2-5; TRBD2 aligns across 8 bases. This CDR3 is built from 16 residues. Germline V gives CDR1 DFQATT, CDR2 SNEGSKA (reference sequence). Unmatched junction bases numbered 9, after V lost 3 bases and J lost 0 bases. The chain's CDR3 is CSARATSGRYQETQYF. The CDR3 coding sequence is TGCAGTGCTAGGGCAACTAGCGGACGGTACCAAGAGACCCAGTACTTC.

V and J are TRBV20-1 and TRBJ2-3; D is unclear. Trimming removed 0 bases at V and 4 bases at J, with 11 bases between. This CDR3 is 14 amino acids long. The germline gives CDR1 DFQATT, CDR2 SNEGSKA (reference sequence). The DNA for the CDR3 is TGCAGTGCTAGAGATAGAAGAGTTCCAGATACGCAGTATTTT. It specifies CSARDRRVPDTQYF.